The sample holds a few counts of the clone carrying this TCR beta chain. The sample originates from a study of shared T cell receptors in the human thymus. The CDR3 loop spans 15 amino acids. V shed 6 bases and J 7 bases; nucleotides not matched to a gene: 10. From germline, CDR1 is LGHNA and CDR2 YSLEER. Generated by immunoSEQ multiplex PCR, the TCRdb table keeps only in-frame clones and is missing some. The table has 450,000 to 650,000 clones, 75% to 80% seen once. A further study also used this sample, focusing on human thymus T cells. That study reports: The study used thymus tissue resected during corrective heart surgery.

The J gene is TRBJ2-1, the V gene TRBV4-3; 9 positions agree with TRBD1. This receptor was obtained from a boy in the first two years of life with a congenital heart defect. Sequencing was done on a sample of thymocytes. The CDR3 spells CASRPGTGFLNEQFF. The CDR3 DNA sequence: TGCGCCAGCAGACCCGGGACAGGGTTCTTAAATGAGCAGTTCTTC.